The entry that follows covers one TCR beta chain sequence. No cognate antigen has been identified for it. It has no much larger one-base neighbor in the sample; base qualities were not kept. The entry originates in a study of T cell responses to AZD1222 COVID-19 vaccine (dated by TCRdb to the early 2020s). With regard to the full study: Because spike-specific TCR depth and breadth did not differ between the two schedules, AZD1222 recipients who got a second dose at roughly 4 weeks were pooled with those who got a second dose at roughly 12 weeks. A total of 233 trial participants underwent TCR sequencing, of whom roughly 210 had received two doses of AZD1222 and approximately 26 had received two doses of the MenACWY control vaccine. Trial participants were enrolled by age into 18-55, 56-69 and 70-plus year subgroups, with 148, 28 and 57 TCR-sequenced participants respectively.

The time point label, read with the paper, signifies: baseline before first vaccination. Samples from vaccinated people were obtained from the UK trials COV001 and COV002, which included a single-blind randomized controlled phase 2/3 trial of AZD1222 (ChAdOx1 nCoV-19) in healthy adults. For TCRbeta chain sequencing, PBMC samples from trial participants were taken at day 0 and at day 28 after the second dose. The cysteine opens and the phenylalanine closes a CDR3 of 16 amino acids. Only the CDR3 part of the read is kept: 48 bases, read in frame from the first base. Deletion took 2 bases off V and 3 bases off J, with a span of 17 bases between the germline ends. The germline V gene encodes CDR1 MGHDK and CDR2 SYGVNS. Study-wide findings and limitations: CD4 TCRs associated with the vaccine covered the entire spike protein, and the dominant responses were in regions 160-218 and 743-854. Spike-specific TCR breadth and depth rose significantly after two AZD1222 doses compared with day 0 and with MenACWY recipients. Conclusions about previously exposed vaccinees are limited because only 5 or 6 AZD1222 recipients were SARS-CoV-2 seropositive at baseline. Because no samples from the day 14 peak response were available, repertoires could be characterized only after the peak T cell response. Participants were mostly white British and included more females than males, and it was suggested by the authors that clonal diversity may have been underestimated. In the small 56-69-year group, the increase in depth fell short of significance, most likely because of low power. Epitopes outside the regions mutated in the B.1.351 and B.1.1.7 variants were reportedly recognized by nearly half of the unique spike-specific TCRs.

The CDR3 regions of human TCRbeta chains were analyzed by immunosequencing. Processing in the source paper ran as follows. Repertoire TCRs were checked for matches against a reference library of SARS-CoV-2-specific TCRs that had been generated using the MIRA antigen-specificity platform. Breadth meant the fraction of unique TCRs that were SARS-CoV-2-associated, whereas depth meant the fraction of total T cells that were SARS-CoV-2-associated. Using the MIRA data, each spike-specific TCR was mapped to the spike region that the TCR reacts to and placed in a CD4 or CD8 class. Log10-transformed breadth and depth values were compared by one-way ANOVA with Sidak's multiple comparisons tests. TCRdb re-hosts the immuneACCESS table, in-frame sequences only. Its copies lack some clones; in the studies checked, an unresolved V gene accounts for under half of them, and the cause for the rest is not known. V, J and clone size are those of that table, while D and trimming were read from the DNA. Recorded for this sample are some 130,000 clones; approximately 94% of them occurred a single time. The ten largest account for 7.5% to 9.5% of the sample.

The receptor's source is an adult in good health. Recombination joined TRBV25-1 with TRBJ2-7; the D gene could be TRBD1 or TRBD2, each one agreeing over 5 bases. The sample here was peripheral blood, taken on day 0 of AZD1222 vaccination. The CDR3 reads CASSEKLGVSIYEQYF. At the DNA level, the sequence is TGTGCCAGCAGTGAAAAATTGGGGGTTTCAATCTACGAGCAGTACTTC.